These 6 T cell receptor beta chains were sequenced from one sample in a study of shared clonotypes between healthy human individuals. Profiled with immunoSEQ multiplex PCR; TCRdb holds only in-frame clones, not every one. The sample lists approximately 2,200,000 clones; roughly 91% were seen once. CD45RO negativity and positive selection for CCR7 defined naive CD8 cells, a population that excluded terminally differentiated effector memory CD45RA+ cells. The sample taken for sequencing was naive CD8+ T cells from PBMCs. The receptors here all came from a man between 18 and 35 years old in good health. Some clones in this sample may be carry-over from other donors' samples.

The chain recombines TRBV2 with TRBJ2-7; D call uncertain. The CDR3 spans 14 residues. The germline V gene has CDR1 SNHLY and CDR2 FYNNEI. V lost 4 bases to trimming and J lost 3 bases, with 13 bases between them. The CDR3 loop reads CASSGGSLNYEQYF. The CDR3 nucleotides are TGTGCCAGCAGTGGTGGCAGCCTAAACTACGAGCAGTACTTC.

The CDR3 loop reads CASSFSTSSYNEQFF. The CDR3 DNA is TGTGCCAGCAGTTTTTCTACGAGCTCCTACAATGAGCAGTTCTTC. The rearrangement links TRBV28 to TRBJ2-1; D is unresolved. The germline gives CDR1 MDHEN, CDR2 SYDVKM. Trimming took 3 bases from V and 0 from J, leaving 9 bases between them. The CDR3 loop spans 15 amino acids.

V and J are TRBV5-1 and TRBJ1-2; 7 nucleotides match TRBD1. Germline V CDR1 and CDR2: SGHRS, YFSETQ. Germline trimming cut 4 bases from V and 0 bases from J; bases unmatched to any gene: 9. This CDR3 spans 16 amino acids. CDR3 residues: CASSPRDSATNYGYTF. The CDR3 nucleotides read TGCGCCAGCAGCCCCCGGGACAGCGCTACTAACTATGGCTACACCTTC.

This chain links TRBV7-3 with TRBJ2-1, with TRBD2 identical over 8 bases. The V gene end was trimmed by 3 bases and the J gene end by 4 bases; junction bases not matched to a gene: 5. Per germline, CDR1 SGHTA and CDR2 FQGTGA. The CDR3 extends over 15 amino acids. The CDR3 loop reads CASSFIAGYYNEQFF. The CDR3 DNA is TGTGCCAGCAGCTTTATAGCGGGGTATTACAATGAGCAGTTCTTC.

The gene calls are TRBV7-6 and TRBJ2-1; 9 nucleotides match TRBD1. CDR1 is SGHVS, CDR2 FNYEAQ, per germline. The J segment lost 6 bases and the V segment lost 6 bases, leaving 12 bases of the junction unmatched. The CDR3 consists of 16 residues. CDR3 sequence: CASSSPSGTGRNEQFF. As DNA, the CDR3 is TGTGCCAGCAGTTCCCCTAGTGGGACAGGGCGCAATGAGCAGTTCTTC.

This chain joins TRBV21-1 and TRBJ2-5; the table's D call, TRBD1, has no DNA check behind it. TRBV21-1 is noted as a pseudogene. This CDR3 contains 16 residues. CDR3 region: CASSGEQGAHQETQYF. DNA of the CDR3: TGTGCCAGCAGCGGAGAACAGGGGGCGCACCAAGAGACCCAGTACTTC.